The 17 T cell receptor beta chains listed next were all sequenced from one sample in a study of shared clonotypes between healthy human individuals. The naive CD8 subset, CD45RO-negative cells positively selected for CCR7, excluded terminally differentiated effector memory CD45RA+ cells. Libraries were prepared by immunoSEQ multiplex PCR; TCRdb keeps only in-frame clonotypes and omits some of them. The repertoire holds about 2.1 million clones, with around 95% as singletons. Sequencing was done on a sample of naive CD8+ T cells from PBMCs. These receptors all come from a man aged 18 to 30 in good health. Some clones in this sample may be carry-over from other donors' samples.

The chain carries TRBV7-8 and TRBJ2-5, with 7 positions matching TRBD2. The CDR3 is made up of 17 amino acids. Unmatched junction bases numbered 12, after V lost 3 bases and J lost 2 bases. In germline, CDR1 is SGHVS, CDR2 FQNEAQ. CDR3 coding DNA: TGTGCCAGCAGCTTTAGAGGTGGACTAGGGTGGCAAGAGACCCAGTACTTC. Amino acid sequence: CASSFRGGLGWQETQYF.

The chain couples TRBV7-6 to TRBJ1-6, with D hard to call. The germline gives CDR1 SGHVS, CDR2 FNYEAQ. Between the trimmed V and J ends, which lost 5 bases and 7 bases, there was a span of 6 bases. The CDR3 runs 12 residues. CDR3 coding DNA: TGTGCCAGCAGCCCCGCAAATTCACCCCTCCACTTT. It codes for CASSPANSPLHF.

This chain joins TRBV28 and TRBJ1-2; 8 bases map to TRBD1. The CDR3 length is 18 residues. J gave up 0 bases and V 6 bases, and 15 bases lay outside the gene matches. Germline assignment: CDR1 MDHEN and CDR2 SYDVKM. CDR3 amino acids: CASSTWEGQATPNYGYTF. DNA for the CDR3: TGTGCCAGCAGCACGTGGGAGGGACAGGCGACCCCTAACTATGGCTACACCTTC.

The chain employs TRBV7-8 and TRBJ2-7; TRBD1 aligns across 9 bases. The CDR3 is 14 residues long. Germline CDR1 is SGHVS and CDR2 is FQNEAQ. The J segment lost 5 bases and the V segment lost 5 bases, leaving 7 bases of the junction unmatched. The CDR3 DNA reads TGTGCCAGCAGCGAGTACAGGGGGCTCGACGAGCAGTACTTC. Protein sequence: CASSEYRGLDEQYF.

The V and J genes are TRBV5-1 and TRBJ1-1, with D hard to call. The CDR3 is made up of 14 amino acids. Germline CDR1 SGHRS, CDR2 YFSETQ. V was pared by 2 bases and J by 6 bases, with 14 bases between. The CDR3 region is CASSFPGYTSEAFF. In DNA form, the CDR3 reads TGCGCCAGCAGCTTCCCGGGATATACGTCTGAAGCTTTCTTT.

This rearrangement joins TRBV29-1 to TRBJ1-1; D is unclear. The CDR3 runs 13 residues. V dropped 1 base and J dropped 10 bases, with 16 bases sitting between them. From germline, CDR1 is SQVTM and CDR2 ANQGSEA. DNA for the CDR3: TGCAGCGTTGAAGTACACGGCGACGAGGGAGCTTTCTTT. This sequence encodes CSVEVHGDEGAFF.

This rearrangement joins TRBV28 to TRBJ1-4; 8 bases agree with TRBD1. V dropped 4 bases and J dropped 7; count of bases not matched to a gene: 8. This CDR3 spans 15 amino acids. Per germline, CDR1 MDHEN and CDR2 SYDVKM. CDR3 amino acids: CASSSGQAEGEKLFF. DNA for the CDR3: TGTGCCAGCAGTTCGGGACAGGCTGAAGGTGAAAAACTGTTTTTT.

The rearrangement uses TRBV27 and TRBJ1-1; no clear D gene. Germline V lookup: CDR1 MNHEY, CDR2 SMNVEV (reference sequence). The CDR3 contains 14 residues. Trimming took 0 bases from V and 1 from J, leaving 6 bases between them. The CDR3 loop reads CASSLSPQNTEAFF. CDR3 bases: TGTGCCAGCAGTTTATCGCCTCAGAACACTGAAGCTTTCTTT.

This clone was recorded only once. The rearrangement links TRBV2 to TRBJ1-5, with a weak D call TRBD1 (6 bases). From germline, CDR1 is SNHLY and CDR2 FYNNEI. Trimming removed 4 bases at V and 4 bases at J, with 20 bases between. The CDR3 consists of 17 residues. CDR3 coding DNA: TGTGCCAGCAGTGGCCCGGGGGAGGGGGATCCGAATCAGCCCCAGCATTTT. As protein: CASSGPGEGDPNQPQHF.

The gene calls are TRBV7-9 and TRBJ1-4; 10 bases map to TRBD1. This CDR3 has 15 amino acids. Per the germline V gene, CDR1 is SEHNR and CDR2 is FQNEAQ (reference sequence). V shed 0 bases, J shed 6 bases, and the junction held 1 base outside the gene matches. The CDR3 DNA reads TGTGCCAGCAGCTTAGCGGGACAGGGGCATGAAAAACTGTTTTTT. Encoded protein: CASSLAGQGHEKLFF.

The count of this clone is one. The rearrangement joins TRBV18 to TRBJ1-1; the D gene is possibly TRBD1 (6 bases). Germline V gene lookup returns CDR1 KGHSH and CDR2 LQKENI. V was clipped by 0 bases and J by 0 bases, with 20 bases between them. This CDR3 has 19 amino acids. CDR3 nucleotide sequence: TGTGCCAGCTCACCACCGGTTGGTGTCAGGGGAGAAGTGAACACTGAAGCTTTCTTT. Its translation is CASSPPVGVRGEVNTEAFF.

The rearrangement uses TRBV7-8 and TRBJ2-3; D is ambiguous. The CDR3 is 14 amino acids. CDR1 and CDR2 from the germline V gene are SGHVS and FQNEAQ. V was shortened by 5 bases and J by 6 bases, with 15 bases between the two germline ends. The CDR3 nucleotides are TGTGCCAGCAGCCCCCCGAGAATGAGGGATACGCAGTATTTT. Translating it yields CASSPPRMRDTQYF. The full variable domain, in which reference TRBV7-8 and TRBJ2-3 provide the parts outside the CDR3, is GAGVSQSPRYKVAKRGQDVALRCDPISGHVSLFWYQQALGQGPEFLTYFQNEAQLDKSGLPSDRFFAERPEGSVSTLKIQRTQQEDSAVYLCASSPPRMRDTQYFGPGTRLTVL.

This chain links TRBV10-3 with TRBJ2-1; D remains ambiguous. The germline CDR1 and CDR2 sequences are ENHRY and SYGVKD. The length of the CDR3 is 15 residues. V lost 6 bases to trimming and J lost 2 bases, with 14 bases between them. In nucleotides, the CDR3 is TGTGCCATCAGGGGCACCTTCACGGCCTACAATGAGCAGTTCTTC. Its protein is CAIRGTFTAYNEQFF.

The chain carries TRBV25-1 and TRBJ2-5; D gene ambiguous. The CDR3 is 16 residues long. Trimming removed 1 base at V and 5 bases at J, with 17 bases between. Per germline, CDR1 MGHDK and CDR2 SYGVNS. The CDR3 DNA reads as TGTGCCAGCAGTGAATTCAACTTGCGGAAGCCGGAGACCCAGTACTTC. It yields the protein CASSEFNLRKPETQYF.

As regards this clone: This same CDR3 is encoded by further DNA sequences in the sample. The chain couples TRBV11-2 to TRBJ2-1; 7 bases align to TRBD2. This CDR3 spans 15 amino acids. CDR1 and CDR2 from the germline V gene are SGHAT and FQNNGV. V dropped 2 bases and J dropped 2; count of bases not matched to a gene: 3. The CDR3 DNA is TGTGCCAGCAGCTTATTGGCGGGAGCCTACAATGAGCAGTTCTTC. Its protein is CASSLLAGAYNEQFF.

The chain carries TRBV27 and TRBJ1-4, with D possibly being TRBD1 (5 bases). Trimming took 5 bases from V and 4 from J, leaving 14 bases between them. The CDR3 extends over 15 amino acids. Germline-derived CDR1 and CDR2 are MNHEY and SMNVEV (reference sequence). In DNA form, the CDR3 reads TGTGCCAGCAGTCAAAACGGGGCAGTTAATGAAAAACTGTTTTTT. Translated, it gives CASSQNGAVNEKLFF.

As to this clone: The identical CDR3 is also encoded by other nucleotide sequences in the sample. V gene TRBV6-5 combines with J gene TRBJ2-2; D remains unclear. The V and J ends lost 2 bases and 0 bases respectively, with 4 bases between them. CDR1 and CDR2 from the germline V gene are MNHEY and SVGAGI. CDR3 length: 14 amino acids. The CDR3 sequence: CASSYGANTGELFF. The CDR3 DNA reads TGTGCCAGCAGTTACGGGGCGAACACCGGGGAGCTGTTTTTT.